A selection of T cell receptor beta chains follows, all from one sample in a study of shared T cell receptors in the human thymus. Repertoires were generated with immunoSEQ multiplex PCR, while TCRdb's copy carries only in-frame clones and drops some. The repertoire holds hundreds of thousands of clones, around 85% seen once, with about 0.011% in the top ten. The same sample was also studied in work on human thymus T cells.

Material for sequencing was thymocytes. All receptors come from a girl in the first two years of life with a congenital heart defect. CDR3s include the opening cysteine and the closing phenylalanine or tryptophan. D genes are given only for firm matches. Rows may omit the clone size; those that give it use once, few, many or a size class.

cdr3_nt cdr3_aa d_call j_call v_call clone_size
TGCGCCAGCAGCTTTACCCTCAGGGGACCCGAAAAACTGTTTTTT CASSFTLRGPEKLFF - TRBJ1-4 TRBV5-1 few
TGTGCCAGCAGTGATGAGGGAGGGCGGCCTGAAGCTTTCTTT CASSDEGGRPEAFF - TRBJ1-1 TRBV6-1 few
TGTGCCATCAGTGACAGGATGAGCTCCTACGAGCAGTACTTC CAISDRMSSYEQYF - TRBJ2-7 TRBV10-3 -
TGTGCCAGCAGCTCGACACCGGGACAGAAAGCCTACGAGCAGTACTTC CASSSTPGQKAYEQYF TRBD1 TRBJ2-7 TRBV7-2 -
TGTGCCAGTAGCCCCGGACAGGCACCAATAGATGGCTACACCTTC CASSPGQAPIDGYTF TRBD1 TRBJ1-2 TRBV19 -
TGTGCCAGCAGCCCCACGGACAGGCCCAATCAGCCCCAGCATTTT CASSPTDRPNQPQHF TRBD1 TRBJ1-5 TRBV28 -
TGTGCCATCAGGGACAGGGGTTACTATGGCTACACCTTC CAIRDRGYYGYTF TRBD1 TRBJ1-2 TRBV10-3 -
TGTGCCACCTCCGCCCCAAGAAGAGGGGGCCGGACTAGCGGGATGAACTACGAGCAGTACTTC CATSAPRRGGRTSGMNYEQYF TRBD2 TRBJ2-7 TRBV18 -
TGTGCCAGCAGTGTGTCGCCGAGCTCTGGAAACACCATATATTTT CASSVSPSSGNTIYF - TRBJ1-3 TRBV2 -
TGTGCCAGCAGCCAAGATGGGGGACAGCCCCTATCATACTATGGCTACACCTTC CASSQDGGQPLSYYGYTF TRBD1 TRBJ1-2 TRBV4-2 -
TGTGCCAGCAGCTTTATCCTCCCCTATGGGGGGGTTGAAGAGACCCAGTACTTC CASSFILPYGGVEETQYF TRBD2 TRBJ2-5 TRBV7-9 -
TGCGCCAGCAGCCCATCTGACAGGGGGCTCCTCCGCACAGATACGCAGTATTTT CASSPSDRGLLRTDTQYF TRBD1 TRBJ2-3 TRBV5-1 -
TGCGCCAGCAGCTTGGTGGCAGGGGCATCCTATAATTCACCCCTCCACTTT CASSLVAGASYNSPLHF - TRBJ1-6 TRBV5-1 -
TGTGCCAGCAGCTTAACGCCGGACAGTTTGAACACTGAAGCTTTCTTT CASSLTPDSLNTEAFF - TRBJ1-1 TRBV7-3 -
TGCGCCAGCAGTGATGAGGCGGGGGGGCTTCTAGGGCCAGATACGCAGTATTTT CASSDEAGGLLGPDTQYF TRBD2 TRBJ2-3 TRBV10-1 few
TGTGCCAGCAGTTTAACCTCCGGCTATGGCTACACCTTC CASSLTSGYGYTF - TRBJ1-2 TRBV28 -
TGTGCCAGCAGCGTAGACTCTCACTTGGGCAGTCAGGGGGGCTACACCTTC CASSVDSHLGSQGGYTF - TRBJ1-2 TRBV9 -
TGTGCCAGCAGCCCCCGGACAGGGTCGGCCTACGAGCAGTACTTC CASSPRTGSAYEQYF TRBD1 TRBJ2-7 TRBV7-2 -
TGTGCCAGCAGCAACTACGTGCGACTAGCGGGGGGGCCCACAGATACGCAGTATTTT CASSNYVRLAGGPTDTQYF TRBD2 TRBJ2-3 TRBV11-2 -
TGTGCCAGCAGCCCCAGATATACAGGGGACTCTGGAAACACCATATATTTT CASSPRYTGDSGNTIYF TRBD1 TRBJ1-3 TRBV5-6 -
TGTGCCAGCAGCGCTCGACAGGAGATGAACACTGAAGCTTTCTTT CASSARQEMNTEAFF - TRBJ1-1 TRBV9 -
TGTGCCAGCAGTTTATCGAGGAACCGCCCCCTGACAGGGGGCAGGGGAGCTTTCTTT CASSLSRNRPLTGGRGAFF TRBD1 TRBJ1-1 TRBV27 -
TGTGCCAGCAGTGAACGTCTCAGCTCCTACAATGAGCAGTTCTTC CASSERLSSYNEQFF - TRBJ2-1 TRBV6-1 few
TGCAGCGTTGCGCATCTGGGACAGAGAAACTATGGCTACACCTTC CSVAHLGQRNYGYTF TRBD1 TRBJ1-2 TRBV29-1 -
TGTGCCAGCAGTCAGGGACAACAGAACACTGAAGCTTTCTTT CASSQGQQNTEAFF - TRBJ1-1 TRBV28 -
TGTGCCAGCAGTGATCAGGGGGCTCGTAGGACCTATAATTCACCCCTCCACTTT CASSDQGARRTYNSPLHF TRBD1 TRBJ1-6 TRBV28 few
TGTGCCAGCAGTTTATCGATGCTCGGGGGGAGCGGGCACGGGGAGCTGTTTTTT CASSLSMLGGSGHGELFF TRBD2 TRBJ2-2 TRBV27 -
TGTGCAAGTCGTCCTGGACAGGGTAGTAATGAAAAACTGTTTTTT CASRPGQGSNEKLFF - TRBJ1-4 TRBV12-2 -
TGTGCCAGCAGCTACCCCCCCGGGGGAGGGTACGAGCAGTACTTC CASSYPPGGGYEQYF TRBD2 TRBJ2-7 TRBV7-2 once
TGTGCCAGCAGCCCTCTAACTACTGACAGGCATAACTATGGCTACACCTTC CASSPLTTDRHNYGYTF - TRBJ1-2 TRBV13 -
TGTGCCAGCAGTTTAGCTGGGACAGGGGGCTATGGCTACACCTTC CASSLAGTGGYGYTF TRBD1 TRBJ1-2 TRBV28 -
TGTGCCAGCAGCACCGCGACTAGCGGGGAGCACAATGAGCAGTTCTTC CASSTATSGEHNEQFF TRBD2 TRBJ2-1 TRBV9 -
TGTGCCAGCAGTGAAAAGGCTGGGGGACTAGCGGGGGACCAAGAGACCCAGTACTTC CASSEKAGGLAGDQETQYF TRBD2 TRBJ2-5 TRBV6-1 -
TGTGCCAGCAGCCGACTAGCGGGGGCTATATCCTACAATGAGCAGTTCTTC CASSRLAGAISYNEQFF TRBD2 TRBJ2-1 TRBV7-6 -
TGTGCCAGCACGGGGGACAGGGGGCATTCACCCCTCCACTTT CASTGDRGHSPLHF TRBD1 TRBJ1-6 TRBV28 -
TGCGCCAGCAGCCAAGATGACAGGGTGCGGACTGAAGCTTTCTTT CASSQDDRVRTEAFF TRBD1 TRBJ1-1 TRBV4-3 -
TGTGCCAGCCTAGCTAGCGGGCGGGTGATCTTGTGGACAGATACGCAGTATTTT CASLASGRVILWTDTQYF TRBD2 TRBJ2-3 TRBV28 few
TGTGCCTGGGGGGGGCGTTGGGACAGAGAAATGAACACTGAAGCTTTCTTT CAWGGRWDREMNTEAFF TRBD1 TRBJ1-1 TRBV30 -
TGTGCCAGCAGCTTAGGTGCGGTGGAGGGGAAGCAGTTCTTC CASSLGAVEGKQFF - TRBJ2-1 TRBV5-4 -
TGTGCCAGCCATCCCGGACAGCCTGAGAACACTGAAGCTTTCTTT CASHPGQPENTEAFF - TRBJ1-1 TRBV6-1 -